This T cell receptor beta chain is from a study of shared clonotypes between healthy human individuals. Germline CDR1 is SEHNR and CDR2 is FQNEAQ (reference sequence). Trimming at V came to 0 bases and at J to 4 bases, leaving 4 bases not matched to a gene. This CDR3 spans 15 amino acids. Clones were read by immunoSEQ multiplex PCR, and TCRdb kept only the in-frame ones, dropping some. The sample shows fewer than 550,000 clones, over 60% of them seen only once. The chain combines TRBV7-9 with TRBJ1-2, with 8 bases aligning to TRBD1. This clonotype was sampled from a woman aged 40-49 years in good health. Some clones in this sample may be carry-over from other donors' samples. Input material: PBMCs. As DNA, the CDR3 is TGTGCCAGCAGCTTAGCGGACAGGGACCCCTATGGCTACACCTTC. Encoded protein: CASSLADRDPYGYTF. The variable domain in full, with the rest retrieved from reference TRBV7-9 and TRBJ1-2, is DTGVSQNPRHKITKRGQNVTFRCDPISEHNRLYWYRQTLGQGPEFLTYFQNEAQLEKSRLLSDRFSAERPKGSFSTLEIQRTEQGDSAMYLCASSLADRDPYGYTFGSGTRLTVV.